This is a list of T cell receptor beta chains from one sample in a study of identical twins. TCRdb re-called the 5' RACE reads with MiXCR, one entry per CDR3 protein. In the table there are roughly 540,000 distinct CDR3 sequences, 22% of which are singletons. These data were likewise used in another study, on T cells expressing NK-cell markers.

Sequencing was done on a sample of CD4+ T cells sorted from blood. The receptors stem from a woman aged 18 to 35 in good health. Both conserved end residues are part of each CDR3. A D gene is named only where the DNA matches it firmly. Some rows mark clone size as missing; the rest say once, few, many or name a class of expanded clone.

D gene	J gene	V gene	clone size	CDR3 protein	CDR3 DNA
-	TRBJ2-7	TRBV15	few	CATSREPPQGAYEQYF	TGTGCCACCAGCAGAGAGCCCCCACAGGGAGCCTACGAGCAGTACTTC
-	TRBJ2-7	TRBV20-1	few	CSASTGYEQYF	TGCAGTGCGTCGACAGGTTACGAGCAGTACTTC
-	TRBJ2-1	TRBV29-1	few	CSVAPGVQFF	TGCAGCGTCGCACCCGGGGTGCAGTTCTTC
-	TRBJ1-5	TRBV7-6	many	CASSLDSYQPQHF	TGTGCCAGCAGCTTGGACAGTTATCAGCCCCAGCATTTT
-	TRBJ2-1	TRBV20-1	many	CSAREGRSSYNEQFF	TGCAGTGCTAGAGAGGGGCGCAGCTCCTACAATGAGCAGTTCTTC
-	TRBJ2-7	TRBV20-1	-	CSARKGAYEQYF	TGCAGTGCTAGAAAAGGCGCCTACGAGCAGTACTTC
-	TRBJ1-1	TRBV20-1	-	CSASSRGRGNTEAFF	TGCAGTGCTAGTTCCAGGGGAAGGGGGAACACTGAAGCTTTCTTT
TRBD2	TRBJ2-1	TRBV12-3/TRBV12-4	many	CASRNIAGGDEQFF	TGTGCCAGCAGAAACATAGCGGGAGGGGATGAGCAGTTCTTC
-	TRBJ1-2	TRBV6-5	-	CASTFADTYGYTF	TGTGCCAGCACTTTCGCCGACACCTATGGCTACACCTTC
-	TRBJ1-1	TRBV6-1	-	CASSMQGRATEAFF	TGTGCCAGCAGCATGCAGGGGAGGGCCACTGAAGCTTTCTTT
-	TRBJ2-1	TRBV11-2	few	CASSLAAGAGYEQFF	TGTGCCAGCAGCTTAGCCGCAGGGGCAGGCTATGAGCAGTTCTTC
-	TRBJ2-7	TRBV6-1	few	CASSFVGQGPYEQYF	TGTGCCAGCAGCTTCGTCGGGCAGGGGCCCTACGAGCAGTACTTC
TRBD1	TRBJ1-5	TRBV6-2/TRBV6-3	-	CASSYGGQGRRPQHF	TGTGCCAGCAGTTATGGAGGACAGGGACGACGGCCCCAGCATTTT
-	TRBJ2-3	TRBV4-2	few	CASSGTNPLDTQYF	TGTGCCAGCAGTGGGACGAACCCCTTGGATACGCAGTATTTT
TRBD2	TRBJ2-3	TRBV12-3/TRBV12-4	many	CASSVQGTSSLF	TGTGCCAGCAGTGTGCAGGGGACTAGCAGTTTGTTT
-	TRBJ2-2	TRBV18	few	CASSPLVRGGTGELFF	TGTGCCAGCTCACCACTTGTCCGGGGTGGAACCGGGGAGCTGTTTTTT
TRBD2	TRBJ2-1	TRBV20-1	-	CSAKIAGGFYEQFF	TGCAGTGCTAAGATAGCGGGAGGGTTTTATGAGCAGTTCTTC
-	TRBJ2-1	TRBV20-1	-	CSALRLSSYNEQFF	TGCAGTGCCCTCAGGCTTAGCTCCTACAATGAGCAGTTCTTC
TRBD2	TRBJ2-1	TRBV6-2/TRBV6-3	few	CASSFPGLAGFEQFF	TGTGCCAGCTCCTTCCCGGGACTAGCGGGATTTGAGCAGTTCTTC
-	TRBJ2-3	TRBV29-1	-	CSVDADTQYF	TGCAGCGTTGATGCCGATACGCAGTATTTT
TRBD2	TRBJ2-7	TRBV20-1	many	CSASPAGGPREQYF	TGCAGTGCCTCCCCAGCGGGAGGGCCTCGCGAGCAGTACTTC
-	TRBJ2-1	TRBV20-1	-	CSASLWVDWANEQFF	TGCAGTGCTAGCCTATGGGTGGACTGGGCCAATGAGCAGTTCTTC
-	TRBJ1-6	TRBV12-3/TRBV12-4	many	CASSGNSPLHF	TGTGCCAGCAGTGGAAATTCACCCCTCCACTTT
TRBD2	TRBJ2-3	TRBV20-1	-	CSAVSGGRADTQYF	TGCAGTGCTGTAAGCGGGGGAAGGGCCGATACGCAGTATTTT
TRBD1	TRBJ2-2	TRBV24-1	once	CATSDPGQGMSGELFF	TGTGCCACCAGTGACCCGGGACAGGGGATGAGCGGGGAGCTGTTTTTT
-	TRBJ2-7	TRBV7-2	few	CASSLGVHSYEQYF	TGTGCCAGCAGCTTAGGTGTCCACTCCTACGAGCAGTACTTC
-	TRBJ2-2	TRBV4-2	many	CASSQEAHNTGELFF	TGTGCCAGCAGCCAAGAGGCTCATAACACCGGGGAGCTGTTTTTT
TRBD2	TRBJ2-1	TRBV30	few	CAWRGLGYNEQFF	TGTGCCTGGAGAGGACTAGGGTACAATGAGCAGTTCTTC
-	TRBJ1-2	TRBV6-5	many	CASSYSLTGIDLGYTF	TGTGCCAGCAGTTATAGCCTTACAGGGATAGATCTTGGCTACACCTTC
-	TRBJ2-1	TRBV4-2	few	CASSARGMRAYNEQFF	TGTGCCAGCAGTGCTAGGGGGATGCGGGCCTACAATGAGCAGTTCTTC
TRBD1	TRBJ1-5	TRBV20-1	-	CSAQDRAGKPQHF	TGCAGTGCGCAGGACAGGGCGGGCAAGCCCCAGCATTTT
-	TRBJ2-7	TRBV5-1	-	CASTPGLTYEQYF	TGCGCCAGCACCCCGGGACTTACGTACGAGCAGTACTTC
-	TRBJ1-1	TRBV20-1	-	CSGGVGGRAEAFF	TGCAGTGGTGGTGTAGGGGGGCGGGCTGAAGCTTTCTTT
-	TRBJ2-1	TRBV9	many	CASSVAPGSPPFF	-